This TCR beta chain derives from a study of T-cell memory formation after mild COVID-19. On the study more broadly: There were largely donor-specific TCR clusters.

TCRdb reanalysed the 5' RACE reads using MiXCR and keeps one entry per CDR3 protein. The profile shows nearly 250,000 distinct CDR3 sequences, over 15% of them singletons. This clonotype was observed a handful of times. Its antigen is not identified. Findings and caveats of the study: CD4+ bias marked clones expanding day 15 to 37, unlike balanced contracting clones. Mainly in CM and EM were contracting CD4+ clones; CD8+ were in EMRA. Prior to infection, memory already included some responding clones, suggesting cross-reactive memory joined.

The receptor comes from an adult woman who had mild COVID-19 (a few samples of this study predate the infection). Cell type and time point are not known. The material sequenced was PBMCs or a T cell subset sorted from them (not recorded which).

The chain's CDR3 is CASNDPGQGNEKLFF. As DNA, the CDR3 is TGTGCCAGCAACGACCCGGGACAGGGGAATGAAAAACTGTTTTTT. The chain employs TRBV2 and TRBJ1-4, with 10 bases fitting TRBD1. The trim removed 7 bases at V and 5 bases at J, leaving 7 bases unmatched. Per germline, CDR1 SNHLY and CDR2 FYNNEI. CDR3 length: 15 amino acids.